This T cell receptor (beta chain) is from a study of T cell responses to AZD1222 COVID-19 vaccine. Using immunoSEQ multiplex PCR, the repertoire was profiled, and TCRdb retains in-frame clones only, with some absent. This table holds under 200,000 clones, 94% found once. V lost 5 bases and J 2 bases, leaving 12 bases between the germline ends. Looked up from germline, CDR1 is MNHNY and CDR2 is SVGAGI (reference sequence). CDR3 length: 14 residues. The rearrangement uses TRBV6-6 and TRBJ1-1; possibly TRBD1 for D (5 bases). The receptor was derived from an adult in good health. This material consisted of peripheral blood, taken on day 0 of AZD1222 vaccination. The CDR3 is CASSIGVPNTEAFF. The CDR3 DNA is TGTGCCAGCAGTATAGGGGTACCTAACACTGAAGCTTTCTTT.